What follows describes a single T cell receptor beta chain. What it binds is unknown. CDR1 is MNHEY, CDR2 SMNVEV, per germline (reference sequence). The CDR3 is made up of 15 amino acids. V lost 4 bases to trimming and J lost 1 base, with 11 bases between them. The sample belongs to a study of cytomegalovirus exposure and HLA in healthy donors. The study, taken as a whole, reports: It was taken for granted in presence/absence analyses that sequencing depth across donors was roughly uniform.

PCR used 60 Vbeta primers and 13 Jbeta primers. As handled by the study authors: Approximately 73 million unique TCR beta chains, roughly 11 million shared, were counted in a later analysis. Some clones are missing from TCRdb's copy, which holds only in-frame ones; the method was immunoSEQ multiplex PCR. D and trimming were read from the DNA, whereas the V and J calls and clone size are those reported in that table. This table has fewer than 110,000 clones, around two thirds appearing once. The chain combines TRBV27 with TRBJ1-5; D unclear. The sequence was obtained from a woman in her 50s in good health and CMV-seronegative. Sequenced sample: PBMCs. CDR3 coding DNA: TGTGCCAGCAGTTCGGAGGGATTGAGCAATCAGCCCCAGCATTTT. Translation: CASSSEGLSNQPQHF.